The next 17 T cell receptor beta chains were all read from a single sample in a study of monozygotic twins with inflammatory bowel disease. TCRdb re-analyzed the 5' RACE reads; it lists each CDR3 protein once, without DNA. The sample has roughly 100,000 distinct CDR3 sequences; the top ten hold more than 1.5%. Sequencing used blood. These TCRs come from a human donor with ulcerative colitis or Crohn's disease, or a healthy co-twin of an affected twin (not recorded which).

The J gene is TRBJ2-7, the V gene TRBV27; TCRdb picks TRBD1, but there is no DNA to check that call. The CDR3 spans 13 residues. Germline CDR1 and CDR2: MNHEY and SMNVEV (reference sequence). The CDR3 loop is CASSTGAYYEQYF.

The gene calls are TRBV7-8 and TRBJ1-3; TCRdb reports TRBD1, a call that lacks DNA to check it against. The CDR3 has 15 amino acids. Per germline, CDR1 SGHVS and CDR2 FQNEAQ. CDR3 loop: CASSLRGTNGNTIYF.

CDR3 residues: CASSQAGSYEQYF. The chain uses TRBV4-3 and TRBJ2-7. This CDR3 spans 13 amino acids. The germline gives CDR1 LGHNA, CDR2 YSLEER.

This chain joins TRBV11-2 and TRBJ2-1; the D gene TCRdb calls, TRBD1, cannot be checked with no DNA. This CDR3 contains 13 residues. Germline V gives CDR1 SGHAT, CDR2 FQNNGV. The CDR3: CASSLADRVGQFF.

V and J are TRBV4-3 and TRBJ1-2. CDR1 is LGHNA, CDR2 YSLEER, per germline. The CDR3 covers 13 residues. The CDR3 here is CASSQDRRYGYTF.

The chain couples TRBV7-8 to TRBJ2-5; TCRdb's assignment of TRBD2 cannot be checked, as there is no DNA. Per the germline V gene, CDR1 is SGHVS and CDR2 is FQNEAQ. This CDR3 spans 15 amino acids. The CDR3 loop is CASSLVAGYQETQYF.

The gene calls are TRBV12-3 or TRBV12-4 and TRBJ1-1; TCRdb's D gene call, TRBD1, goes unchecked for lack of DNA. This CDR3 is 14 amino acids long. CDR3 sequence: CASSYSPGQRVAFF.

The V gene is TRBV7-3, the J gene TRBJ1-6; TCRdb designates TRBD1, a call that cannot be tested without DNA. This CDR3 comprises 13 residues. Germline CDR1 is SGHTA and CDR2 is FQGTGA. The CDR3 reads CASPGQGNSPLHF.

The chain has TRBV27 and TRBJ2-7; as DNA is missing, the TRBD2 call by TCRdb cannot be tested. Germline lookup yields CDR1 MNHEY and CDR2 SMNVEV (reference sequence). The CDR3 covers 15 residues. CDR3 amino acids: CASSLSAAGSYEQYF.

The chain is built from TRBV12-3 or TRBV12-4 and TRBJ1-5; TCRdb designates TRBD1, a call that cannot be tested without DNA. This CDR3 region has 17 residues. CDR3 sequence: CASSFGANIGSNQPQHF.

The chain employs TRBV4-3 and TRBJ2-5. This CDR3 has 14 residues. Germline CDR1 is LGHNA and CDR2 is YSLEER. The CDR3 reads CASSQDWQAETQYF.

The chain is built from TRBV18 and TRBJ2-7. The CDR3 extends over 13 amino acids. Germline CDR1 reads KGHSH; CDR2 reads LQKENI. The CDR3 loop reads CASSSTPSYEQYF.

The chain couples TRBV29-1 to TRBJ2-3. In germline, CDR1 is SQVTM, CDR2 ANQGSEA. This CDR3 is 13 amino acids long. This CDR3 reads CSVGQKSTDTQYF.

The chain recombines TRBV6-5 with TRBJ1-1. This CDR3 is built from 11 residues. Germline V gene lookup returns CDR1 MNHEY and CDR2 SVGAGI. The CDR3: CASTRGFEAFF.

The CDR3 region is CASSVTGRGELFF. The chain joins TRBV25-1 to TRBJ2-2; with no DNA, the TCRdb D assignment of TRBD1 cannot be verified. Germline V gives CDR1 MGHDK, CDR2 SYGVNS. The CDR3 is made up of 13 amino acids.

The chain carries TRBV19 and TRBJ2-1; TCRdb's D gene call, TRBD1, goes unchecked for lack of DNA. Germline CDR1 LNHDA, CDR2 SQIVND (reference sequence). This CDR3 comprises 14 residues. This CDR3 is CASKTGDLRNEQFF.

V is TRBV24-1 and J is TRBJ2-2; the TRBD1 assignment by TCRdb is unverifiable without DNA. The germline V gene encodes CDR1 KGHDR and CDR2 SFDVKD. The CDR3 spans 16 residues. The CDR3 here is CATSDSDRGYTGELFF.